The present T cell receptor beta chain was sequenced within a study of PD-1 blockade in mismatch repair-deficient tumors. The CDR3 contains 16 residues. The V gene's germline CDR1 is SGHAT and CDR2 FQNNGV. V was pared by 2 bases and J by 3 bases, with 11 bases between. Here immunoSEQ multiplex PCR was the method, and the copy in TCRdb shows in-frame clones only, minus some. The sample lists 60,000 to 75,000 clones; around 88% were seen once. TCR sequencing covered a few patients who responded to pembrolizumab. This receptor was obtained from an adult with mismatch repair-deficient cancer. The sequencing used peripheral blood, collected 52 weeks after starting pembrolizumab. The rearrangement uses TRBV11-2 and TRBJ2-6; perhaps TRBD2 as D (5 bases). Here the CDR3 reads CASSLPGIGGANVLTF. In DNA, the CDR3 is TGTGCCAGCAGCTTACCGGGAATAGGTGGGGCCAACGTCCTGACTTTC.